This is a list of T cell receptor beta chains from one sample in a study of T-cell reconstitution after alpha-beta-depleted transplantation in children. TCRdb passed the PCR reads through MiXCR, listing each CDR3 protein once. The data contain around 380,000 distinct CDR3 sequences, 11% of them seen just once; the ten biggest clones take up nearly 5.5%. Sequences were derived from PBMCs from the stem cell graft donor, sampled from the stem cell graft. These TCRs come from a human donor who donated a stem cell graft to a child with acute myeloid leukemia. Both conserved end residues are part of each CDR3. The order of the fields is CDR3 protein, CDR3 DNA, clone size, V gene, D gene, J gene. The D gene is left open where the match is weak. The size of a clone is reported for some rows only, either as once, few or many, or as a class for expanded clones.

CDR3 protein: CASSQVSGQNYGYTF
CDR3 DNA: TGCGCCAGCAGCCAAGTCTCGGGACAGAACTATGGCTACACCTTC
clone size: -
V gene: TRBV4-1
D gene: TRBD1
J gene: TRBJ1-2

CDR3 protein: CSARDLDINQPQHF
CDR3 DNA: TGCAGTGCTAGAGACTTGGACATCAATCAGCCCCAGCATTTT
clone size: -
V gene: TRBV20-1
D gene: -
J gene: TRBJ1-5

CDR3 protein: CSARRGYDPSVDTQYF
CDR3 DNA: TGCAGTGCTAGGAGGGGCTACGATCCCTCAGTAGATACGCAGTATTTT
clone size: few
V gene: TRBV20-1
D gene: -
J gene: TRBJ2-3

CDR3 protein: CSAGTGGPQAFF
CDR3 DNA: TGCAGCGCCGGGACAGGGGGCCCCCAAGCTTTCTTT
clone size: -
V gene: TRBV29-1
D gene: TRBD1
J gene: TRBJ1-1

CDR3 protein: CASSYSAPETQYF
CDR3 DNA: TGTGCCAGCAGTTACTCGGCCCCGGAGACCCAGTACTTC
clone size: -
V gene: TRBV6-6
D gene: -
J gene: TRBJ2-5

CDR3 protein: CASSVAPGTSGSRYEQYF
CDR3 DNA: TGTGCCAGCAGCGTAGCTCCCGGGACTAGCGGGAGTAGGTACGAGCAGTACTTC
clone size: -
V gene: TRBV9
D gene: TRBD2
J gene: TRBJ2-7

CDR3 protein: CASRRDRGPKNTEAFF
CDR3 DNA: TGTGCCAGCAGGCGGGACAGGGGGCCTAAGAACACTGAAGCTTTCTTT
clone size: -
V gene: TRBV12-3/TRBV12-4
D gene: TRBD1
J gene: TRBJ1-1

CDR3 protein: CAIRPAAGGYEQYF
CDR3 DNA: TGTGCCATCAGACCCGCCGCAGGGGGGTACGAGCAGTACTTC
clone size: many
V gene: TRBV10-3
D gene: -
J gene: TRBJ2-7

CDR3 protein: CSAGLTLAGGYYNEQFF
CDR3 DNA: TGCAGTGCTGGGCTTACGCTAGCGGGGGGCTACTACAATGAGCAGTTCTTC
clone size: few
V gene: TRBV20-1
D gene: TRBD2
J gene: TRBJ2-1

CDR3 protein: CASSLVLGQGENEQFF
CDR3 DNA: TGTGCCAGCAGTTTAGTATTGGGACAGGGGGAGAATGAGCAGTTCTTC
clone size: -
V gene: TRBV12-3/TRBV12-4
D gene: TRBD1
J gene: TRBJ2-1

CDR3 protein: CASSPVLVRSYNEQFF
CDR3 DNA: TGTGCCAGCAGCCCCGTTCTTGTCCGATCTTACAATGAGCAGTTCTTC
clone size: -
V gene: TRBV14
D gene: -
J gene: TRBJ2-1

CDR3 protein: CASSTWTSLEQFF
CDR3 DNA: TGCGCCAGCAGCACCTGGACTAGCCTTGAGCAGTTCTTC
clone size: -
V gene: TRBV5-1
D gene: TRBD2
J gene: TRBJ2-1

CDR3 protein: CSAWGGLDSYNEQFF
CDR3 DNA: TGCAGTGCTTGGGGGGGACTAGACTCCTACAATGAGCAGTTCTTC
clone size: few
V gene: TRBV20-1
D gene: TRBD2
J gene: TRBJ2-1

CDR3 protein: CASTTGINEKLFF
CDR3 DNA: TGCGCCAGCACCACAGGGATTAATGAAAAACTGTTTTTT
clone size: -
V gene: TRBV5-1
D gene: -
J gene: TRBJ1-4

CDR3 protein: CASTPDPLEYGYTF
CDR3 DNA: TGTGCCAGTACCCCAGACCCCCTCGAGTATGGCTACACCTTC
clone size: -
V gene: TRBV19
D gene: -
J gene: TRBJ1-2

CDR3 protein: CASSLPQGNTGELFF
CDR3 DNA: TGCGCCAGCAGCTTGCCACAGGGAAACACCGGGGAGCTGTTTTTT
clone size: many
V gene: TRBV5-1
D gene: -
J gene: TRBJ2-2

CDR3 protein: CASTGGGSNTGELFF
CDR3 DNA: TGTGCCAGCACTGGGGGGGGTTCGAACACCGGGGAGCTGTTTTTT
clone size: -
V gene: TRBV12-3/TRBV12-4
D gene: TRBD2
J gene: TRBJ2-2

CDR3 protein: CSASRGVFYGYTF
CDR3 DNA: TGCAGTGCTTCCCGGGGGGTCTTCTATGGCTACACCTTC
clone size: few
V gene: TRBV20-1
D gene: -
J gene: TRBJ1-2

CDR3 protein: CASSWDRGNEKLFF
CDR3 DNA: TGCGCCAGCAGCTGGGACAGGGGTAATGAAAAACTGTTTTTT
clone size: many
V gene: TRBV5-1
D gene: TRBD1
J gene: TRBJ1-4

CDR3 protein: CASSQDEFRGGSTEAFF
CDR3 DNA: TGCGCCAGCAGCCAAGATGAATTTAGGGGAGGTAGCACTGAAGCTTTCTTT
clone size: many
V gene: TRBV4-1
D gene: -
J gene: TRBJ1-1

CDR3 protein: CSARGGLGSYNEQFF
CDR3 DNA: TGCAGTGCTAGGGGGGGACTCGGTTCCTACAATGAGCAGTTCTTC
clone size: -
V gene: TRBV20-1
D gene: -
J gene: TRBJ2-1

CDR3 protein: CASSLTGGNSNEQFF
CDR3 DNA: TGCGCCAGCAGCTTAACGGGAGGGAATAGCAATGAGCAGTTCTTC
clone size: few
V gene: TRBV5-1
D gene: TRBD2
J gene: TRBJ2-1

CDR3 protein: CASSLGTDRGYEQYF
CDR3 DNA: TGCGCCAGCAGCTTGGGTACCGACAGGGGCTACGAGCAGTACTTC
clone size: few
V gene: TRBV5-1
D gene: TRBD1
J gene: TRBJ2-7

CDR3 protein: CASSQGPGEAFF
CDR3 DNA: TGTGCCAGCAGCCAAGGCCCAGGGGAGGCTTTCTTT
clone size: -
V gene: TRBV3-1
D gene: -
J gene: TRBJ1-1

CDR3 protein: CASSTGQEETQYF
CDR3 DNA: TGCGCCAGCAGCACGGGACAAGAAGAGACCCAGTACTTC
clone size: few
V gene: TRBV5-1
D gene: -
J gene: TRBJ2-5

CDR3 protein: CASRVAGRPETQYF
CDR3 DNA: TGTGCCAGCAGGGTAGCGGGAAGGCCAGAGACCCAGTACTTC
clone size: -
V gene: TRBV7-2
D gene: TRBD2
J gene: TRBJ2-5

CDR3 protein: CASSQESRVGGYTF
CDR3 DNA: TGCGCCAGCAGCCAAGAAAGTCGCGTCGGTGGCTACACCTTC
clone size: few
V gene: TRBV4-1
D gene: -
J gene: TRBJ1-2

CDR3 protein: CASNPPDRTVEQYF
CDR3 DNA: TGCGCCAGCAACCCCCCCGACAGGACCGTCGAGCAGTACTTC
clone size: -
V gene: TRBV4-3
D gene: -
J gene: TRBJ2-7

CDR3 protein: CASSAGQSYEQYF
CDR3 DNA: TGTGCCAGCAGCGCCGGACAGTCCTACGAGCAGTACTTC
clone size: -
V gene: TRBV7-9
D gene: -
J gene: TRBJ2-7

CDR3 protein: CANSRLTEAFF
CDR3 DNA: TGTGCCAACAGCCGGCTGACTGAAGCTTTCTTT
clone size: -
V gene: TRBV12-3/TRBV12-4
D gene: -
J gene: TRBJ1-1

CDR3 protein: CASSFNMGGGMNTEAFF
CDR3 DNA: TGTGCCAGCAGCTTTAATATGGGAGGAGGAATGAACACTGAAGCTTTCTTT
clone size: -
V gene: TRBV6-1
D gene: -
J gene: TRBJ1-1

CDR3 protein: CASSQDYGVRSSYEQYF
CDR3 DNA: TGCGCCAGCAGCCAAGATTATGGTGTAAGGAGCTCCTACGAGCAGTACTTC
clone size: -
V gene: TRBV4-3
D gene: -
J gene: TRBJ2-7

CDR3 protein: CSVLGQGAKNIQYF
CDR3 DNA: TGCAGCGTCCTGGGACAGGGGGCCAAAAACATTCAGTACTTC
clone size: -
V gene: TRBV29-1
D gene: TRBD1
J gene: TRBJ2-4

CDR3 protein: CASSQDRTSSDNEQFF
CDR3 DNA: TGCGCCAGCAGCCAAGATCGGACTAGTTCCGACAATGAGCAGTTCTTC
clone size: -
V gene: TRBV4-3
D gene: TRBD2
J gene: TRBJ2-1

CDR3 protein: CSALLQDRGYGYTF
CDR3 DNA: TGCAGTGCCCTCCTCCAAGACAGGGGCTATGGCTACACCTTC
clone size: -
V gene: TRBV20-1
D gene: TRBD1
J gene: TRBJ1-2

CDR3 protein: CASSLGLAGAETQYF
CDR3 DNA: TGTGCCAGCAGTTTAGGGCTAGCGGGAGCTGAGACCCAGTACTTC
clone size: -
V gene: TRBV12-3/TRBV12-4
D gene: TRBD2
J gene: TRBJ2-5

CDR3 protein: CASTVGLGSYEQYF
CDR3 DNA: TGTGCCAGCACCGTAGGACTAGGATCCTACGAGCAGTACTTC
clone size: -
V gene: TRBV6-1
D gene: TRBD2
J gene: TRBJ2-7

CDR3 protein: CASSWDSRRGYGYTF
CDR3 DNA: TGTGCCAGCAGCTGGGACAGTCGAAGGGGCTATGGCTACACCTTC
clone size: -
V gene: TRBV5-6
D gene: TRBD1
J gene: TRBJ1-2

CDR3 protein: CASSPVGDQPQHF
CDR3 DNA: TGTGCCAGCAGCCCGGTGGGGGATCAGCCCCAGCATTTT
clone size: -
V gene: TRBV3-1
D gene: -
J gene: TRBJ1-5

CDR3 protein: CASSQTGYSSEAFF
CDR3 DNA: TGTGCCAGCAGTCAAACAGGGTACAGCTCTGAAGCTTTCTTT
clone size: -
V gene: TRBV2
D gene: -
J gene: TRBJ1-1

CDR3 protein: CASHAPGLANEQFF
CDR3 DNA: TGTGCCAGCCATGCACCGGGACTAGCAAATGAGCAGTTCTTC
clone size: few
V gene: TRBV25-1
D gene: TRBD2
J gene: TRBJ2-1

CDR3 protein: CASSLPGEQYF
CDR3 DNA: TGTGCCAGCAGTTTACCCGGCGAGCAGTACTTC
clone size: few
V gene: TRBV12-3/TRBV12-4
D gene: -
J gene: TRBJ2-7

CDR3 protein: CVSEGVIPYF
CDR3 DNA: TGTGTTTCTGAGGGCGTCATCCCGTATTTT
clone size: -
V gene: TRBV3-1
D gene: -
J gene: TRBJ2-3

CDR3 protein: CASLSSGKNTGELFF
CDR3 DNA: TGTGCCAGCCTCTCTAGCGGGAAGAACACCGGGGAGCTGTTTTTT
clone size: -
V gene: TRBV11-2
D gene: TRBD2
J gene: TRBJ2-2

CDR3 protein: CASSHSLRDTGELFF
CDR3 DNA: TGTGCCAGTAGCCACTCCCTTCGGGACACCGGGGAGCTGTTTTTT
clone size: once
V gene: TRBV19
D gene: -
J gene: TRBJ2-2